A single sample gave rise to the 13 T cell receptor beta chains below, sequenced in a study of early T cells in non-severe SARS-CoV-2 infection listed by TCRdb under 2021. The receptor library was made with 5' RACE. The listed sequencing device is NextSeq 500. Using fastp trimming at Q25 and MiXCR clonotype assembly, TCRdb reanalyzed the public sequencing data and kept in-frame beta chains. For every CDR3 protein sequence, its rows merge into one entry that carries the most common genes and DNA. The sample has some 73,000 distinct CDR3 sequences on record, 12% of them singletons. The top ten clones comprise 3.4% of the sample. Sequenced sample: whole blood. These receptors were collected from an adult who was a healthcare worker with PCR-confirmed SARS-CoV-2 infection or an uninfected control (not recorded which).

This clonotype was observed a few times. The rearrangement links TRBV24-1 to TRBJ2-2; D is unclear. V gave up 7 bases and J gave up 7 bases, with 9 bases separating them. The CDR3 spans 12 residues. Germline V gene lookup returns CDR1 KGHDR and CDR2 SFDVKD. The CDR3 loop reads CATRDVGGELFF. CDR3 nucleotide sequence: TGTGCCACCAGGGACGTCGGCGGGGAGCTGTTTTTT.

This chain joins TRBV28 and TRBJ2-3; D not resolved. V lost 3 bases and J 0 bases, leaving 4 bases between the germline ends. The CDR3 consists of 13 residues. Germline V gives CDR1 MDHEN, CDR2 SYDVKM. CDR3: CASSLLSTDTQYF. The DNA of the CDR3 is TGTGCCAGCAGTTTGTTAAGCACAGATACGCAGTATTTT.

A few counts support this clonotype. The V call is TRBV6-6, the J call TRBJ1-6; 7 positions match TRBD1. The V and J ends lost 6 bases and 5 bases, in that order; junction bases with no gene match: 7. The CDR3 spans 15 residues. Germline lookup yields CDR1 MNHNY and CDR2 SVGAGI (reference sequence). The CDR3 DNA follows: TGTGCCAGCAGGGGGACAGAAGGAGATAATTCACCCCTCCACTTT. Protein: CASRGTEGDNSPLHF.

The chain's CDR3 is CASSDHPGTGGFNEQFF. For the CDR3, the DNA is TGTGCCAGCAGTGACCATCCCGGGACAGGGGGCTTCAATGAGCAGTTCTTC. This chain joins TRBV25-1 and TRBJ2-1; 12 nucleotides agree with TRBD1. The CDR3 loop spans 17 amino acids. Germline-derived CDR1 and CDR2 are MGHDK and SYGVNS. The J segment lost 6 bases and the V segment lost 3 bases, leaving 9 bases of the junction unmatched.

Of note for this clonotype: Given a much more abundant clone one base away, this may be a read error. This chain connects TRBV24-1 to TRBJ2-3; D ambiguous. The germline V and J ends were trimmed by 0 bases and 5 bases, with 14 bases remaining between them. Looked up from germline, CDR1 is KGHDR and CDR2 is SFDVKD. This CDR3 spans 16 amino acids. As DNA, the CDR3 is TGTGCCACCAGTGATTTGTCGCGGAAGTCAGGAGATACGCAGTATTTT. Translation: CATSDLSRKSGDTQYF.

A few counts support this clonotype. The CDR3 is CASSFHGRREGRETQYF. The CDR3 nucleotides read TGTGCCAGCAGTTTCCACGGACGGCGGGAGGGCCGCGAGACCCAGTACTTC. This chain connects TRBV27 to TRBJ2-5; TRBD2 aligns across 9 bases. Germline CDR1 and CDR2: MNHEY and SMNVEV (reference sequence). This CDR3 contains 17 residues. V was clipped by 3 bases and J by 5 bases; unmatched bases: 13.

The chain joins TRBV20-1 to TRBJ2-2, with 7 bases identical to TRBD2. The V and J ends lost 1 base and 4 bases, in that order; junction bases with no gene match: 3. Germline CDR1 DFQATT, CDR2 SNEGSKA (reference sequence). This CDR3 spans 14 amino acids. The CDR3 region is CSARGLAVTGELFF. The CDR3 DNA follows: TGCAGTGCTAGAGGTCTAGCGGTCACCGGGGAGCTGTTTTTT.

The chain is built from TRBV20-1 and TRBJ2-3; 7 nucleotides line up with TRBD2. The V and J ends lost 6 bases and 0 bases, in that order; junction bases with no gene match: 12. This CDR3 comprises 16 residues. Looked up from germline, CDR1 is DFQATT and CDR2 is SNEGSKA (reference sequence). The CDR3 nucleotides read TGCAGTGCCACGTATCCGCTAGCGGATAGCACAGATACGCAGTATTTT. Translating it yields CSATYPLADSTDTQYF.

The chain recombines TRBV9 with TRBJ2-1; D is tentatively TRBD1 or TRBD2 (6 bases each). The CDR3 consists of 14 residues. CDR1 SGDLS and CDR2 YYNGEE come from the germline V gene. Trimming pared 2 bases from V and 6 bases from J, leaving 12 bases between. The CDR3 reads CASSVRGAGNEQFF. In DNA form, the CDR3 reads TGTGCCAGCAGCGTGAGGGGGGCTGGCAATGAGCAGTTCTTC.

There are many counts of this clonotype. V gene TRBV15 combines with J gene TRBJ2-1, with D tentatively TRBD2 (5 bases). CDR3 size: 14 residues. Germline CDR1 LNHNV, CDR2 YYDKDF (reference sequence). V was shortened by 1 base and J by 8 bases, with 12 bases between the two germline ends. CDR3 sequence reads: CATSRAATTDEQFF. The CDR3 bases are TGTGCCACCAGCAGAGCTGCGACTACTGATGAGCAGTTCTTC.

This sequence joins TRBV7-6 and TRBJ1-5; no reliable D call. There are 22 residues in the CDR3. V was clipped by 0 bases and J by 1 base, with 28 bases between them. Looked up from germline, CDR1 is SGHVS and CDR2 is FNYEAQ. CDR3 residues: CASSLALPESDSSWSSNQPQHF. The CDR3 DNA is TGTGCCAGCAGCTTAGCGCTCCCGGAATCAGACTCTAGCTGGTCGAGCAATCAGCCCCAGCATTTT. The full variable domain, its missing parts supplied by reference TRBV7-6 and TRBJ1-5, is GAGVSQSPRYKVTKRGQDVALRCDPISGHVSLYWYRQALGQGPEFLTYFNYEAQQDKSGLPNDRFSAERPEGSISTLTIQRTEQRDSAMYRCASSLALPESDSSWSSNQPQHFGDGTRLSIL.

This clonotype has more than one count but fewer than ten. The chain uses TRBV29-1 and TRBJ2-1; D is tentatively TRBD1 or TRBD2 (5 bases each). With 4 bases removed from V and 10 bases from J, the gap between germline ends came to 17 bases. The CDR3 length is 13 residues. CDR1 and CDR2 (germline): SQVTM, ANQGSEA. The chain's CDR3 is CSVVRDGLYEQFF. CDR3 sequence (DNA): TGCAGCGTTGTCCGGGACGGCCTGTACGAGCAGTTCTTC.

The chain carries TRBV3-1 and TRBJ2-5; D is perhaps TRBD1 or TRBD2 (5 bases each). Germline values: CDR1 LGHDT, CDR2 YNNKEL (reference sequence). The V gene lost 7 bases and the J gene lost 5 bases, with 20 bases spanning the gap. The CDR3 is made up of 15 amino acids. CDR3 region: CASTPVVVEGETQYF. The CDR3, as DNA: TGTGCCAGCACCCCTGTGGTCGTTGAGGGGGAGACCCAGTACTTC.